This is a list of T cell receptor beta chains from one sample in a study of cytomegalovirus exposure and HLA in healthy donors. Produced via immunoSEQ multiplex PCR; TCRdb's table is partial and in-frame only. Here the sample spans 100,000 to 150,000 clones, about 83% being singletons. The sequencing input was PBMCs. These receptors all come from a middle-aged woman in good health and CMV-seropositive. CDR3s include the opening cysteine and the closing phenylalanine or tryptophan. The D gene is left open where the match is weak. The size field is filled for only some rows; it gives once, few, many or a size class.

j_call clone_size v_call d_call cdr3_aa cdr3_nt
TRBJ1-2 . TRBV19 . CASSKDSGYTF TGTGCCAGTAGTAAGGACAGCGGCTACACCTTC
TRBJ2-7 . TRBV11-2 TRBD2 CATRLAGSYEQYF TGTGCCACCAGACTAGCGGGATCCTACGAGCAGTACTTC
TRBJ2-7 . TRBV6-5 TRBD2 CASSYSMLAGAYEQYF TGTGCCAGCAGTTACTCGATGCTAGCGGGAGCCTACGAGCAGTACTTC
TRBJ2-5 . TRBV7-8 . CASSPGAETQYF TGTGCCAGCAGCCCAGGGGCCGAGACCCAGTACTTC
TRBJ1-6 . TRBV4-1 TRBD1 CASSPPGQGIGRSPLHF TGCGCCAGCAGCCCCCCCGGACAGGGGATAGGTCGGTCACCCCTCCACTTT
TRBJ1-5 . TRBV11-2 . CASSDGTNQGQPQHF TGTGCCAGCAGCGACGGGACAAACCAGGGTCAGCCCCAGCATTTT
TRBJ2-2 . TRBV11-2 . CASSSSGGELFF TGTGCCAGCAGCTCTAGTGGGGGGGAGCTGTTTTTT
TRBJ2-7 . TRBV27 . CASNPRRGSYEQYF TGTGCCAGCAACCCTAGACGGGGGTCCTACGAGCAGTACTTC
TRBJ2-7 few TRBV27 . CASSLLAGSHEQYF TGTGCCAGCAGTTTATTGGCAGGGTCCCACGAGCAGTACTTC
TRBJ2-7 . TRBV5-1 TRBD1 CASSPLGGQGFEQYF TGCGCCAGCAGCCCATTAGGGGGACAGGGGTTCGAGCAGTACTTC
TRBJ2-6 . TRBV30 TRBD1 CAWTTLWDRRTRSGANVLTF TGTGCCTGGACCACTCTCTGGGACAGGAGAACTCGCTCTGGGGCCAACGTCCTGACTTTC
TRBJ2-7 . TRBV28 TRBD1 CASSSRQGRLYEQYF TGTGCCAGCAGTTCCCGACAGGGACGCCTCTACGAGCAGTACTTC
TRBJ2-7 once TRBV9 . CASSVDGAGPYEQYF TGTGCCAGCAGCGTAGACGGAGCGGGCCCCTACGAGCAGTACTTC
TRBJ2-5 . TRBV5-4 TRBD1 CASSLAGGLRETQYF TGTGCCAGCAGCTTGGCAGGGGGCCTTAGGGAGACCCAGTACTTC
TRBJ2-7 . TRBV11-3 . CASSLDRTPSYEQYF TGTGCCAGCAGCTTAGACCGGACACCGTCCTACGAGCAGTACTTC
TRBJ2-1 . TRBV11-2 TRBD2 CASRGLADRGREQFF TGTGCCAGCAGGGGACTAGCGGATAGGGGCCGAGAGCAGTTCTTC
TRBJ2-1 . TRBV13 TRBD2 CASSSLAGGPSYNEQFF TGTGCCAGCAGCAGCCTAGCGGGAGGGCCGTCCTACAATGAGCAGTTCTTC
TRBJ2-1 . TRBV11-2 TRBD1 CASSFFGTGAYNEQFF TGTGCCAGCAGCTTCTTTGGGACAGGGGCCTACAATGAGCAGTTCTTC
TRBJ2-7 . TRBV5-4 . CASSLQSYEQYF TGTGCCAGCAGCTTACAGAGCTACGAGCAGTACTTC
TRBJ1-1 few TRBV5-5 . CASSLMATGSTEAFF TGTGCCAGCAGCTTGATGGCAACTGGGAGCACTGAAGCTTTCTTT
TRBJ2-1 . TRBV7-3 TRBD2 CASSLRSGRAAISAYNEQFF TGTGCCAGCAGCTTAAGAAGCGGGAGGGCCGCGATCTCCGCCTACAATGAGCAGTTCTTC
TRBJ1-5 . TRBV10-3 TRBD1 CAIGDTTGGDQPQHF TGTGCCATCGGTGACACGACAGGGGGCGATCAGCCCCAGCATTTT
TRBJ2-1 . TRBV6-4 TRBD1 CASSPQGTTGDEQFF TGTGCCAGCAGTCCTCAGGGTACTACAGGGGATGAGCAGTTCTTC
TRBJ2-1 . TRBV7-9 TRBD1 CASSLEGRTGANEQFF TGTGCCAGCAGCTTAGAGGGGAGGACAGGGGCCAATGAGCAGTTCTTC
TRBJ2-7 . TRBV9 . CASSAPAGSNSYEQYF TGTGCCAGCAGCGCACCGGCCGGGTCCAACTCCTACGAGCAGTACTTC
TRBJ2-1 . TRBV25-1 TRBD2 CASSAPSGRANEQFF TGTGCCAGCAGTGCACCTAGCGGGAGAGCCAATGAGCAGTTCTTC
TRBJ2-4 once TRBV7-2 . CASSSPGLAKNIQYF TGTGCCAGCAGCTCCCCGGGGTTGGCCAAAAACATTCAGTACTTC
TRBJ2-1 . TRBV6-6 . CASKEIDNEQFF TGTGCCAGCAAAGAAATAGACAATGAGCAGTTCTTC
TRBJ2-7 once TRBV4-2 TRBD2 CASSYSAGASEQYF TGTGCCAGCAGCTATTCAGCGGGAGCTTCCGAGCAGTACTTC
TRBJ1-1 few TRBV5-8 . CASSRDLNTEAFF TGTGCCAGCAGCCGTGACTTGAACACTGAAGCTTTCTTT
TRBJ2-7 . TRBV10-3 . CAISESGQNSYEQYF TGTGCCATCAGTGAGTCGGGGCAGAACTCCTACGAGCAGTACTTC
TRBJ2-3 . TRBV5-5 . CASSSGLGTDTQYF TGTGCCAGCAGCTCGGGATTGGGCACAGATACGCAGTATTTT
TRBJ2-1 . TRBV11-2 TRBD1 CASSPGGQRFGNEQFF TGTGCCAGCAGCCCAGGGGGTCAGCGGTTCGGCAATGAGCAGTTCTTC
TRBJ1-1 . TRBV6-6 . CASSSDRLNTEAFF TGTGCCAGCAGTTCCGACAGGCTGAACACTGAAGCTTTCTTT
TRBJ2-6 once TRBV10-3 TRBD1 CATRDRLVPGANVLTF TGTGCCACCAGGGACAGGTTGGTCCCTGGGGCCAACGTCCTGACTTTC
TRBJ2-1 . TRBV19 . CASTSTSRNEQFF TGTGCCAGTACCTCGACTAGTCGGAATGAGCAGTTCTTC
TRBJ2-1 . TRBV28 TRBD2 CATATSGITGEQFF TGTGCCACCGCGACTAGCGGGATTACTGGTGAGCAGTTCTTC
TRBJ2-2 . TRBV7-3 . CASSLNGGTGELFF TGTGCCAGCAGCTTAAACGGGGGCACCGGGGAGCTGTTTTTT
TRBJ2-3 . TRBV19 . CASRGEVGTDTQYF TGTGCCAGTAGGGGGGAGGTCGGCACAGATACGCAGTATTTT
TRBJ2-6 . TRBV27 . CASSLAGFGGANVLTF TGTGCCAGCAGTTTAGCAGGGTTTGGCGGGGCCAACGTCCTGACTTTC
TRBJ2-1 . TRBV27 TRBD1 CACCRAGGPVDEQFF TGTGCCTGTTGCCGGGCAGGGGGCCCAGTAGATGAGCAGTTCTTC
TRBJ1-1 few TRBV6-5 . CASSYSGGDTEAFF TGTGCCAGCAGTTACTCGGGAGGGGACACTGAAGCTTTCTTT
TRBJ1-5 . TRBV6-1 . CASSEINQPQHF TGTGCCAGCAGTGAAATAAATCAGCCCCAGCATTTT
TRBJ2-7 . TRBV5-6 . CASSLLRESSYEQYF TGTGCCAGCAGCTTGCTCAGGGAAAGCTCCTACGAGCAGTACTTC
TRBJ2-5 once TRBV5-6 TRBD2 CASSGTPAGRGGETQYF TGTGCCAGCAGCGGAACCCCTGCCGGGAGGGGGGGAGAGACCCAGTACTTC